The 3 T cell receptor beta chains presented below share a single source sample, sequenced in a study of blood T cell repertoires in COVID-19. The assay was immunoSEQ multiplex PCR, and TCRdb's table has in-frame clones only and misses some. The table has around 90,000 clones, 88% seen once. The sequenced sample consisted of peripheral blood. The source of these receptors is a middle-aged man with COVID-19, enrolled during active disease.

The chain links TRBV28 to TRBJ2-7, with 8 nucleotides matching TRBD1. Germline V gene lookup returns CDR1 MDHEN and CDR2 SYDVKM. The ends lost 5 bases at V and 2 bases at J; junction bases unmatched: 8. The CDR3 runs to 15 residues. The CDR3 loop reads CASSRTGGVTYEQYF. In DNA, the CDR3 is TGTGCCAGCAGTAGAACAGGGGGAGTTACCTACGAGCAGTACTTC. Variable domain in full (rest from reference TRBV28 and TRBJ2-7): DVKVTQSSRYLVKRTGEKVFLECVQDMDHENMFWYRQDPGLGLRLIYFSYDVKMKEKGDIPEGYSVSREKKERFSLILESASTNQTSMYLCASSRTGGVTYEQYFGPGTRLTVT.

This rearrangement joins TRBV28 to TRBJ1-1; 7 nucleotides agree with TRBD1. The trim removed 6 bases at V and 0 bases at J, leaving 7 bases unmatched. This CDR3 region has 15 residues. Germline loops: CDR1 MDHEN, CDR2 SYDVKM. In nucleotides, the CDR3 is TGTGCCAGCAGACTAATACAGGGGTTGAACACTGAAGCTTTCTTT. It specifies CASRLIQGLNTEAFF.

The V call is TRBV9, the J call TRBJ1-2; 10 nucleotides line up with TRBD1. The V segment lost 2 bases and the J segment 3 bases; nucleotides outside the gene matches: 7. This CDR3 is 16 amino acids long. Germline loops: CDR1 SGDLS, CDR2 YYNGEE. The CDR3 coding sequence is TGTGCCAGCAGCGTCAATCGGGACAGGGGTGACTATGGCTACACCTTC. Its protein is CASSVNRDRGDYGYTF. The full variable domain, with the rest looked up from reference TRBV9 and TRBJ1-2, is DSGVTQTPKHLITATGQRVTLRCSPRSGDLSVYWYQQSLDQGLQFLIQYYNGEERAKGNILERFSAQQFPDLHSELNLSSLELGDSALYFCASSVNRDRGDYGYTFGSGTRLTVV.